What follows are 30 T cell receptor beta chains derived from one specimen sequenced in a study of T cell repertoires in urothelial bladder cancer. Assay: immunoSEQ multiplex PCR; the TCRdb copy retains only in-frame clones and omits some. The sample has 13,000 or so clones, 66% seen once. Sequencing was performed on tumor-infiltrating cells from bladder cancer. These receptors were obtained from a human donor with urothelial carcinoma.

The chain links TRBV4-3 to TRBJ2-1; TRBD1 agrees at 8 bases. V shed 4 bases, J shed 11 bases, and the junction held 10 bases outside the gene matches. CDR1 LGHNA and CDR2 YSLEER come from the germline V gene. The CDR3 sequence is 14 residues long. The CDR3 DNA reads TGCGCCAGCAGCCTTCAGGGGGCGCGCAGAAAGCAGTTCTTC. Protein: CASSLQGARRKQFF.

V is TRBV7-8 and J is TRBJ2-5; the match to TRBD2 covers 8 bases. The CDR3 spans 15 residues. Germline V gene lookup returns CDR1 SGHVS and CDR2 FQNEAQ. Losses at the gene ends were 5 bases for V and 4 bases for J; bases not matched to a gene: 9. In nucleotides, the CDR3 is TGTGCCAGCAGCGCTCAAACTAGCGGAACAGAGACCCAGTACTTC. This sequence encodes CASSAQTSGTETQYF.

The chain combines TRBV27 with TRBJ2-2; D not resolved. Trimming cost V 2 bases and J 6 bases, with 10 bases left between them. The CDR3 extends over 14 amino acids. Germline CDR1 is MNHEY and CDR2 is SMNVEV (reference sequence). The CDR3 nucleotides read TGTGCCAGCAGTTTACGGGTCCAGTCCGGGGAGCTGTTTTTT. Amino acids: CASSLRVQSGELFF.

The chain has TRBV7-3 and TRBJ2-1; 9 nucleotides match TRBD1. V lost 5 bases to trimming and J lost 0 bases; unmatched junction nucleotides: 17. Germline V gene sequence: CDR1 SGHTA, CDR2 FQGTGA. The CDR3 consists of 20 residues. Written as DNA, the CDR3 is TGTGCCAGCAGCCCTAAGGGGACAGGGTACCTACCGAGCTCCTACAATGAGCAGTTCTTC. Translating it yields CASSPKGTGYLPSSYNEQFF.

A single count supports this clone. The V and J genes are TRBV7-6 and TRBJ2-3; tentative D call: TRBD1 (5 bases). Trimming cost V 2 bases and J 0 bases, with 9 bases left between them. This CDR3 region has 15 residues. The germline CDR1 and CDR2 sequences are SGHVS and FNYEAQ. CDR3 residues: CASSLFRASTDTQYF. CDR3 nucleotides: TGTGCCAGCAGCTTATTCAGGGCTAGCACAGATACGCAGTATTTT.

J is TRBJ1-1 and V is TRBV30; D gene ambiguous. The germline V gene encodes CDR1 GTSNPN and CDR2 SVGIG (reference sequence). Trimming left V 1 base short and J 4 bases short, with 19 bases between. The CDR3 length is 16 residues. The CDR3 DNA is TGTGCCTGGAGTGCGCTAAGCCGGGAGAAGAGCACTGAAGCTTTCTTT. Translated: CAWSALSREKSTEAFF.

The chain has TRBV6-5 and TRBJ1-1; no firm D call. V lost 4 bases, J lost 0 bases, and 15 bases lay in between. Germline assignment: CDR1 MNHEY and CDR2 SVGAGI. The CDR3 runs to 16 residues. The CDR3 region is CASSFERALMNTEAFF. CDR3 coding DNA: TGTGCCAGCAGTTTCGAGAGAGCGCTTATGAACACTGAAGCTTTCTTT.

The chain combines TRBV6-6 with TRBJ1-2, with 9 nucleotides matching TRBD1. CDR3 length equals 13 residues. Losses at the gene ends were 6 bases for V and 6 bases for J; bases not matched to a gene: 5. The germline V gene encodes CDR1 MNHNY and CDR2 SVGAGI (reference sequence). In DNA form, the CDR3 reads TGTGCCAGCAGGGACAGGGGTGGAGATGGCTACACCTTC. Amino acids: CASRDRGGDGYTF.

V gene TRBV2 combines with J gene TRBJ1-6, with 10 bases aligning to TRBD1. This CDR3 is 16 amino acids long. V shed 3 bases and J 7 bases; nucleotides not matched to a gene: 6. Germline V lookup: CDR1 SNHLY, CDR2 FYNNEI. The CDR3 is CASSDSGQGRNSPLHF. DNA for the CDR3: TGTGCCAGCAGTGACTCGGGACAGGGGAGGAATTCACCCCTCCACTTT.

V gene TRBV2 combines with J gene TRBJ1-1, with 12 bases that match TRBD1. Trimming removed 4 bases from V and 0 bases from J; junction bases left unmatched: 3. CDR1 and CDR2 from the germline V gene are SNHLY and FYNNEI. The CDR3 is 16 amino acids. Here the CDR3 DNA reads TGTGCCAGCAGTGGGGACAGGGGGCGGATGAACACTGAAGCTTTCTTT. It codes for CASSGDRGRMNTEAFF.

Points on this clone: Other DNA variants within this sample encode the same CDR3. The chain uses TRBV19 and TRBJ1-4; D call uncertain. Germline V lookup: CDR1 LNHDA, CDR2 SQIVND (reference sequence). The CDR3 extends over 11 amino acids. V was pared by 3 bases and J by 7 bases, with 3 bases between. The CDR3 nucleotides are TGTGCCAGTAGTATTGGTGAAAAACTGTTTTTT. Encoded protein: CASSIGEKLFF. Variable domain in full (rest from reference TRBV19 and TRBJ1-4): DGGITQSPKYLFRKEGQNVTLSCEQNLNHDAMYWYRQDPGQGLRLIYYSQIVNDFQKGDIAEGYSVSREKKESFPLTVTSAQKNPTAFYLCASSIGEKLFFGSGTQLSVL.

V is TRBV4-3 and J is TRBJ2-5; D possibly corresponds to TRBD2 (5 bases). Trimming removed 2 bases at V and 1 base at J, with 11 bases between. The CDR3 sequence is 15 residues long. Germline V gives CDR1 LGHNA, CDR2 YSLEER. The CDR3 coding sequence is TGCGCCAGCAGCCAAAGTACTAGTCCCCAAGAGACCCAGTACTTC. It yields the protein CASSQSTSPQETQYF.

This chain's CDR3 is CASSYKRTSRKETQYF. The CDR3 nucleotides are TGTGCCAGCAGTTACAAAAGGACTAGCCGAAAAGAGACCCAGTACTTC. V is TRBV6-5 and J is TRBJ2-5; 8 nucleotides align to TRBD2. Germline V gives CDR1 MNHEY, CDR2 SVGAGI. J was trimmed by 3 bases and V by 2 bases; bases with no gene match: 8. CDR3 length equals 16 residues.

The chain has TRBV2 and TRBJ2-7; 10 nucleotides line up with TRBD1. V was clipped by 6 bases and J by 6 bases; unmatched bases: 11. The length of the CDR3 is 15 residues. Germline loops: CDR1 SNHLY, CDR2 FYNNEI. CDR3 sequence reads: CASRTGGASPSEQYV. In DNA, the CDR3 is TGTGCCAGCAGGACAGGGGGCGCTTCGCCCTCCGAGCAGTACGTC.

The chain has TRBV9 and TRBJ2-1; 10 positions agree with TRBD2. The V and J ends lost 4 bases and 16 bases, in that order; junction bases with no gene match: 11. The CDR3 loop spans 13 amino acids. The germline V gene has CDR1 SGDLS and CDR2 YYNGEE. The CDR3 sequence: CASSNTPAGGLFF. The CDR3 nucleotides read TGTGCCAGCAGCAATACACCAGCGGGGGGGCTTTTCTTC.

The rearrangement links TRBV5-1 to TRBJ2-5; 10 bases are shared with TRBD2. Germline V lookup: CDR1 SGHRS, CDR2 YFSETQ. The J segment lost 5 bases and the V segment lost 4 bases, leaving 11 bases of the junction unmatched. The CDR3 has 16 amino acids. DNA for the CDR3: TGCGCCAGCAGCGTAAGCGGGGGGGCCAGGGTCGAGACCCAGTACTTC. This translates into CASSVSGGARVETQYF.

The table lists this clone with a few counts. CDR3 amino acids: CASSGGVNSYNEQFF. The CDR3 nucleotides read TGTGCCAGCAGTGGAGGGGTCAACTCCTACAATGAGCAGTTCTTC. The chain employs TRBV2 and TRBJ2-1; D might be TRBD1 or TRBD2, each matching 5 bases. The CDR3 loop spans 15 amino acids. V was shortened by 4 bases and J by 0 bases, with 10 bases between the two germline ends. Per the germline V gene, CDR1 is SNHLY and CDR2 is FYNNEI. The full variable domain, in which reference TRBV2 and TRBJ2-1 provide the parts outside the CDR3, is EPEVTQTPSHQVTQMGQEVILRCVPISNHLYFYWYRQILGQKVEFLVSFYNNEISEKSEIFDDQFSVERPDGSNFTLKIRSTKLEDSAMYFCASSGGVNSYNEQFFGPGTRLTVL.

The V and J genes are TRBV6-6 and TRBJ2-7; a possible D gene is TRBD2 (6 bases). CDR1 and CDR2 from the germline V gene are MNHNY and SVGAGI (reference sequence). The CDR3 consists of 12 residues. Trimming took 4 bases from V and 7 from J, leaving 11 bases between them. This CDR3 is CASSWGAGEQYV. CDR3 in DNA: TGTGCCAGCAGTTGGGGCGCGGGGGAGCAGTACGTC.

This clone was counted only a few times. The chain is built from TRBV10-3 and TRBJ2-7; 7 bases match TRBD2. The CDR3 contains 14 residues. The junction had 7 bases not matched to a gene; V was cut back by 6 bases and J by 2 bases. Germline V lookup: CDR1 ENHRY, CDR2 SYGVKD. CDR3 amino acids: CAIRTGTTTYEQYF. The CDR3 DNA reads as TGTGCCATCAGAACCGGGACTACCACCTACGAGCAGTACTTC.

This clone has only a few counts. The V gene is TRBV5-4, the J gene TRBJ2-3, with D perhaps TRBD2 (6 bases). V was shortened by 4 bases and J by 5 bases, with 14 bases between the two germline ends. Germline CDR1 reads SGHNT; CDR2 reads YYREEE (reference sequence). This CDR3 has 14 residues. CDR3 sequence (DNA): TGTGCCAGCAGCCGTCAGGGCGGGGTAGATACGCAGTATTTT. This codes for CASSRQGGVDTQYF.

The rearrangement links TRBV4-3 to TRBJ1-4; D unclear. The germline V gene encodes CDR1 LGHNA and CDR2 YSLEER. The length of the CDR3 is 14 residues. Trimming removed 4 bases at V and 3 bases at J, with 9 bases between. As DNA, the CDR3 is TGCGCCAGCAGCCGCGGCAGAGCTAATGAAAAACTGTTTTTT. This codes for CASSRGRANEKLFF.

The V gene is TRBV18, the J gene TRBJ2-5, with 10 bases fitting TRBD2. After removal of 3 bases from V and 4 bases from J, the junction contained 8 bases not matched to a gene. The CDR3 is made up of 16 amino acids. The V gene's germline CDR1 is KGHSH and CDR2 LQKENI. The CDR3 DNA follows: TGTGCCAGCTCACCGCCCCTAGCGGGGGTAGGAGAGACCCAGTACTTC. As protein: CASSPPLAGVGETQYF. Variable domain in full (rest from reference TRBV18 and TRBJ2-5): NAGVMQNPRHLVRRRGQEARLRCSPMKGHSHVYWYRQLPEEGLKFMVYLQKENIIDESGMPKERFSAEFPKEGPSILRIQQVVRGDSAAYFCASSPPLAGVGETQYFGPGTRLLVL.

This clone was detected only a few times. V gene TRBV6-1 combines with J gene TRBJ2-1, with 11 bases aligning to TRBD2. The germline V gene has CDR1 MNHNS and CDR2 SASEGT. The V segment lost 11 bases and the J segment 1 base; nucleotides outside the gene matches: 4. The CDR3 runs to 14 residues. CDR3 in amino acids: CAVSGGASYNEQFF. CDR3 bases: TGTGCCGTTAGCGGGGGGGCATCCTACAATGAGCAGTTCTTC.

The CDR3: CASSPQWDLQAFF. As DNA, the CDR3 is TGTGCCAGCTCACCGCAGTGGGACCTTCAAGCTTTCTTT. The J gene is TRBJ1-1, the V gene TRBV18, with D possibly TRBD1 on 5 matching bases. CDR1 is KGHSH, CDR2 LQKENI, per germline. V gave up 3 bases and J gave up 9 bases, with 14 bases separating them. The CDR3 runs 13 residues.

By share, this clone ranks as medium-sized. The chain is built from TRBV9 and TRBJ1-4; D is ambiguous. V was shortened by 0 bases and J by 0 bases, with 9 bases between the two germline ends. Germline V lookup: CDR1 SGDLS, CDR2 YYNGEE. This CDR3 has 16 amino acids. CDR3 nucleotides: TGTGCCAGCAGCGTAGGAGGCGGGACAACTAATGAAAAACTGTTTTTT. It is translated as CASSVGGGTTNEKLFF. The full variable domain, rest sourced from reference TRBV9 and TRBJ1-4, is DSGVTQTPKHLITATGQRVTLRCSPRSGDLSVYWYQQSLDQGLQFLIQYYNGEERAKGNILERFSAQQFPDLHSELNLSSLELGDSALYFCASSVGGGTTNEKLFFGSGTQLSVL.

As regards this clone: The junction departs from the called germline gene at one end, perhaps through a read error. The V call is TRBV4-1, the J call TRBJ2-5, with D maybe TRBD1 (5 bases). The CDR3 covers 15 residues. Germline V CDR1 and CDR2: MGHRA, YSYEKL. For the CDR3, the DNA is TGCGCCAGCAGCCAGGGGCCGCTATCCCAAGGGACCCAGTACTTC. Translation: CASSQGPLSQGTQYF.

This sequence joins TRBV7-9 and TRBJ1-3, with D perhaps TRBD1 (5 bases). Between the trimmed V and J ends, which lost 3 bases and 1 base, there was a span of 13 bases. There are 16 residues in the CDR3. CDR1 and CDR2 from the germline V gene are SEHNR and FQNEAQ (reference sequence). Here the CDR3 DNA reads TGTGCCAGCAGCTTGGGGTCAGGGCTTTCTGGAAACACCATATATTTT. Amino acids: CASSLGSGLSGNTIYF.

The rearrangement joins TRBV28 to TRBJ2-2; possibly TRBD1 or TRBD2 for D (5 bases each). This CDR3 spans 14 amino acids. Germline V gene lookup returns CDR1 MDHEN and CDR2 SYDVKM. Trimming cost V 6 bases and J 10 bases, with 18 bases left between them. The CDR3 here is CASSSGPGRVELFF. In nucleotides, the CDR3 is TGTGCCAGCAGCTCGGGGCCGGGGCGTGTGGAGCTGTTTTTT.

This clone was detected only a few times. The chain uses TRBV9 and TRBJ2-5; D perhaps matches TRBD2 (7 bases). The CDR3 extends over 16 amino acids. V lost 0 bases and J 1 base, leaving 13 bases between the germline ends. Germline values: CDR1 SGDLS, CDR2 YYNGEE. The CDR3 DNA sequence: TGTGCCAGCAGCGTAGGGGCGGGGGCTCTCCAAGAGACCCAGTACTTC. Protein sequence: CASSVGAGALQETQYF.

The table lists this clone with a few counts. The chain combines TRBV7-2 with TRBJ1-2, with 9 bases fitting TRBD1. Germline-derived CDR1 and CDR2 are SGHTA and FQGNSA. The CDR3 consists of 17 residues. V gave up 2 bases and J gave up 5 bases; unmatched junction bases: 12. The CDR3 is CASSLTTARDRVYGYTF. The DNA of the CDR3 is TGTGCCAGCAGCTTAACTACAGCCCGGGACAGGGTTTATGGCTACACCTTC.